This TCR beta chain comes out of a study of blood T cell repertoires in COVID-19. This clone was seen only once. Authors' analysis steps: Amplification with reference gene primers provided the estimates of nucleated cell counts. The assay was immunoSEQ multiplex PCR, and TCRdb's table has in-frame clones only and misses some. The V and J calls and the clone size are those of that table, but D and trimming were determined from the DNA. The data show 140,000 or so clones, 80% to 90% seen once. J was trimmed by 7 bases and V by 5 bases; bases with no gene match: 8. Germline CDR1 LNHDA, CDR2 SQIVND (reference sequence). The CDR3 length is 15 residues.

The sequence was collected from a woman aged 50 to 60 with acute COVID-19. The chain is built from TRBV19 and TRBJ2-3; 11 bases are shared with TRBD2. Sequences were obtained from PBMCs or T cells enriched from blood (not recorded which). The chain's CDR3 is CASSSSSGRTNTQYF. In DNA, the CDR3 is TGTGCCAGTAGTTCCTCTAGCGGGAGGACCAATACGCAGTATTTT.